Each of the 17 T cell receptor beta chains below was sequenced from the same sample in a study of radiation and T cells in renal cell carcinoma. The protocol was immunoSEQ multiplex PCR, while the TCRdb copy is restricted to in-frame clones and leaves out a portion. The sample records 120,000 to 150,000 clones, around 88% being singletons. The time point: blood 4 weeks post-SBRT, at nephrectomy. Described treatment: 15 Gy SBRT to primary tumor, nephrectomy 4 weeks later. The sequencing here drew on blood, taken from a patient whose treatment included radiotherapy and nephrectomy. These receptors all come from a woman between 50 and 59 years old with renal cell carcinoma.

This clone has only one observation. This sequence joins TRBV25-1 and TRBJ2-1; D assignment may be TRBD1 or TRBD2 (5 bases each). V was clipped by 8 bases and J by 11 bases, with 16 bases between them. The germline V gene has CDR1 MGHDK and CDR2 SYGVNS. This CDR3 spans 12 amino acids. This CDR3 is CASGSPADKQFF. CDR3 DNA sequence: TGTGCCAGCGGGTCCCCAGCGGACAAGCAGTTCTTC.

The chain uses TRBV14 and TRBJ2-3; 8 nucleotides match TRBD1. The CDR3 has 14 amino acids. Losses at the gene ends were 0 bases for V and 6 bases for J; bases not matched to a gene: 2. Per germline, CDR1 SGHDN and CDR2 FVKESK. The CDR3 region is CASSQETGVDTQYF. The DNA for the CDR3 is TGTGCCAGCAGCCAAGAGACAGGGGTGGATACGCAGTATTTT.

V gene TRBV2 combines with J gene TRBJ1-2; D may be TRBD1 (6 bases). Trimming shortened V by 10 bases and J by 8 bases, and 26 bases separated the two germline ends. CDR1 and CDR2 (germline): SNHLY, FYNNEI. CDR3 length: 15 amino acids. Written as DNA, the CDR3 is TGTGCCACCACATCCTTAGTGGGGGGCTTCCTCGGCTACACCTTC. It translates to CATTSLVGGFLGYTF.

In nucleotides, the CDR3 is TGTGCCAGCAGCCCCAGGGGGGGAAAGTACGAGCAGTACTTC. Its protein product is CASSPRGGKYEQYF. V usage is TRBV7-2 and J usage is TRBJ2-7, with D perhaps assigned TRBD1 or TRBD2 (7 bases each). The CDR3 runs to 14 residues. Germline lookup yields CDR1 SGHTA and CDR2 FQGNSA. V was shortened by 5 bases and J by 4 bases, with 15 bases between the two germline ends.

V usage is TRBV25-1 and J usage is TRBJ2-7; 7 positions agree with TRBD1. The V gene end was trimmed by 0 bases and the J gene end by 7 bases; junction bases not matched to a gene: 6. From germline, CDR1 is MGHDK and CDR2 SYGVNS. This CDR3 has 14 residues. The CDR3 loop is CASSEYGTAEEQYF. In DNA, the CDR3 is TGTGCCAGCAGTGAATATGGGACAGCCGAAGAGCAGTACTTC.

As to this clone: Other DNA sequences in this sample translate to the same CDR3. The chain carries TRBV5-4 and TRBJ1-5; D is ambiguous. This CDR3 comprises 13 residues. V was cut by 0 bases and J by 0 bases, with 1 base left in between. Germline CDR1 is SGHNT and CDR2 is YYREEE (reference sequence). The CDR3 DNA reads as TGTGCCAGCAGCTTGGATAGCAATCAGCCCCAGCATTTT. Encoded protein: CASSLDSNQPQHF.

The chain links TRBV7-8 to TRBJ1-1; possibly TRBD1 for D (5 bases). The V end was cut by 5 bases, the J end by 10 bases, with 20 bases between. The CDR3 contains 14 residues. Germline V gene lookup returns CDR1 SGHVS and CDR2 FQNEAQ. The CDR3 sequence: CASSPGGTDDRAFF. The CDR3 DNA is TGTGCCAGCAGCCCAGGCGGGACGGACGACAGAGCTTTCTTT.

This rearrangement joins TRBV6-5 to TRBJ1-1, with D uncertain. This CDR3 contains 11 residues. In germline, CDR1 is MNHEY, CDR2 SVGAGI. The ends were cut back, 8 bases at V and 6 bases at J, with 10 bases in the middle. CDR3 amino acids: CASPLVPEAFF. The CDR3 coding sequence is TGTGCCAGCCCCCTGGTCCCTGAAGCTTTCTTT.

On this clone itself: Given the absence of the conserved phenylalanine or tryptophan at the CDR3 end, a read error is likely. The DNA is omitted, as the CDR3 cannot be located on it reliably, and the CDR3 follows TCRdb's listing. V is TRBV2 and J is TRBJ1-5. The CDR3 has 12 residues if both end residues are counted. The V gene's germline CDR1 is SNHLY and CDR2 FYNNEI. CDR3: CASSEVNGRVHL.

The chain has TRBV6-5 and TRBJ1-4, with D maybe TRBD1 (5 bases). Germline CDR1 is MNHEY and CDR2 is SVGAGI. The V end was cut by 6 bases, the J end by 7 bases, with 15 bases between. The CDR3 has 14 residues. The CDR3 DNA reads as TGTGCCAGCAGGGTGAGGGGTCATGGTGAAAAACTGTTTTTT. It is translated as CASRVRGHGEKLFF.

The chain combines TRBV9 with TRBJ2-3; 12 nucleotides match TRBD2. From germline, CDR1 is SGDLS and CDR2 YYNGEE. V dropped 0 bases and J dropped 0; count of bases not matched to a gene: 8. The CDR3 spans 19 residues. CDR3 in DNA: TGTGCCAGCAGCGTAGCGATACTAGCGGGGGGAACGAGCACAGATACGCAGTATTTT. This sequence encodes CASSVAILAGGTSTDTQYF. The variable domain in full, completed from reference TRBV9 and TRBJ2-3, reads DSGVTQTPKHLITATGQRVTLRCSPRSGDLSVYWYQQSLDQGLQFLIQYYNGEERAKGNILERFSAQQFPDLHSELNLSSLELGDSALYFCASSVAILAGGTSTDTQYFGPGTRLTVL.

The V call is TRBV5-4, the J call TRBJ1-1, with D hard to call. The CDR3 length is 13 residues. Germline-derived CDR1 and CDR2 are SGHNT and YYREEE (reference sequence). The ends were cut back, 4 bases at V and 1 base at J, with 8 bases in the middle. The CDR3 is CASSPVWNTEAFF. DNA for the CDR3: TGTGCCAGCAGCCCTGTTTGGAACACTGAAGCTTTCTTT.

V gene TRBV7-2 combines with J gene TRBJ2-3; D unresolved. Looked up from germline, CDR1 is SGHTA and CDR2 is FQGNSA. The CDR3 has 11 amino acids. The V end lost 5 bases, the J end lost 2 bases, and 2 bases lay between the germline ends. The CDR3 DNA is TGTGCCAGCAGCGCCACAGATACGCAGTATTTT. Translating gives CASSATDTQYF.

The J gene is TRBJ2-6, the V gene TRBV7-2; no firm D call. Per germline, CDR1 SGHTA and CDR2 FQGNSA. This CDR3 is 16 amino acids long. V was cut by 2 bases and J by 0 bases, with 8 bases left in between. This CDR3 reads CASSLRADSGANVLTF. The CDR3 region has the DNA TGTGCCAGCAGCTTAAGGGCAGACTCTGGGGCCAACGTCCTGACTTTC.

The V call is TRBV28, the J call TRBJ2-7; TRBD1 agrees at 9 bases. Germline values: CDR1 MDHEN, CDR2 SYDVKM. This CDR3 comprises 13 residues. V lost 6 bases, J lost 6 bases, and 6 bases stayed unmatched. CDR3 in DNA: TGTGCCAGCAGCTGGGACAGGGACGGCGAGCAGTACTTC. Translation: CASSWDRDGEQYF.

In this sample, this clone turned up once. The rearrangement links TRBV6-5 to TRBJ2-5; D is perhaps TRBD1 (5 bases). V was trimmed by 2 bases and J by 3 bases, leaving 10 bases between them. The CDR3 consists of 14 residues. Germline CDR1 reads MNHEY; CDR2 reads SVGAGI. CDR3 sequence (DNA): TGTGCCAGCAGTTACCGACAGAAAAAAGAGACCCAGTACTTC. Residues: CASSYRQKKETQYF.

The chain is built from TRBV5-4 and TRBJ2-2, with a tentative D call TRBD1 (5 bases). Germline V gene lookup returns CDR1 SGHNT and CDR2 YYREEE (reference sequence). The CDR3 length is 17 residues. V lost 4 bases and J lost 4, with 20 bases in between. In DNA form, the CDR3 reads TGTGCCAGCAGCACCCCGACAGCTGCTTTCGGCACCGGGGAGCTGTTTTTT. Translated: CASSTPTAAFGTGELFF.